The 27 T cell receptor beta chains presented below share a single source sample, sequenced in a study of post-analysis software for immune sequencing data. Study-level points and caveats: Patients had higher frequencies than controls of about 5 TRBV segments, including TRBV5-6, TRBV5-1 and TRBV20-1.

Included in the TCR beta cDNA libraries were unique molecular identifiers. Each CDR3 protein gets one entry after TCRdb re-called the PCR reads with MiXCR. The sample includes about 770,000 distinct CDR3 sequences, under 60% of them seen just once. For these receptors, no antigen is known. Sequencing used blood. Receptors originate from a girl aged 5 to 17 with multiple sclerosis.

CDR3 nucleotides: TGTGCCACCAGCTTCCATCCCCCCCGGGAGACAGATACGCAGTATTTT. It encodes CATSFHPPRETDTQYF. The V call is TRBV15, the J call TRBJ2-3; D perhaps matches TRBD2 (6 bases). This CDR3 is 16 amino acids long. The germline V gene encodes CDR1 LNHNV and CDR2 YYDKDF (reference sequence). V was trimmed by 5 bases and J by 3 bases, leaving 18 bases between them.

In DNA, the CDR3 is TGTGCCAGCAGCCGAGGGGGGACTAGCGGGAGAGGCAATGAGCAGTTCTTC. Translating it yields CASSRGGTSGRGNEQFF. This chain uses TRBV6-2 or TRBV6-3 with TRBJ2-1; 14 positions match TRBD2. J lost 6 bases, V lost 6 bases, and 10 bases had no gene match. The CDR3 covers 17 residues. Germline V gives CDR1 MNHEY, CDR2 SVGEGT.

The table lists this clonotype with a few counts. The rearrangement joins TRBV20-1 to TRBJ2-3; unclear D gene. Germline V gives CDR1 DFQATT, CDR2 SNEGSKA (reference sequence). The length of the CDR3 is 12 residues. Trimming cost V 3 bases and J 2 bases, with 6 bases left between them. The CDR3 nucleotides read TGCAGTGCTAGGGCACTCACAGATACGCAGTATTTT. It specifies CSARALTDTQYF.

The chain couples TRBV5-4 to TRBJ1-5, with a possible D match to TRBD1 (5 bases). Germline loops: CDR1 SGHNT, CDR2 YYREEE (reference sequence). The CDR3 length is 12 residues. The V and J ends lost 4 bases and 6 bases respectively, with 8 bases between them. The CDR3 DNA sequence: TGTGCCAGCAGCGTAGACAGTCAGCCCCAGCATTTT. This encodes CASSVDSQPQHF.

This clonotype was observed a few times. The chain carries TRBV12-3 or TRBV12-4 and TRBJ1-5; tentatively, D is TRBD1 (5 bases). With 5 bases removed from V and 5 bases from J, the gap between germline ends came to 19 bases. The CDR3 has 16 residues. In nucleotides, the CDR3 is TGTGCCAGCAGTCTGTCCGGACACCCAGAGGATCAGCCCCAGCATTTT. Translated, it gives CASSLSGHPEDQPQHF.

The J gene is TRBJ2-5, the V gene TRBV11-2; no clear D gene. V was clipped by 2 bases and J by 0 bases, with 7 bases between them. The CDR3 is 14 residues long. Germline CDR1 is SGHAT and CDR2 is FQNNGV. CDR3 sequence: CASSLNEDQETQYF. The CDR3 nucleotides read TGTGCCAGCAGCTTAAATGAAGACCAAGAGACCCAGTACTTC.

As for this clonotype: At one end the junction does not follow the germline gene, possibly because of a read error. The genes are TRBV7-3 and TRBJ2-5; the D gene is possibly TRBD1 (6 bases). Germline assignment: CDR1 SGHTA and CDR2 FQGTGA. The CDR3 sequence is 13 residues long. CDR3 coding DNA: TGTGCCAGCAGCTTATCCAGGGGAAGCGAGCAGCACTTC. This translates into CASSLSRGSEQHF.

This chain connects TRBV11-3 to TRBJ2-7; possibly TRBD2 for D (6 bases). The J call may be wrong; the DNA end is better matched by TRBJ2-5. Germline assignment: CDR1 SGHNT and CDR2 YENEEA. The CDR3 is made up of 14 amino acids. The DNA for the CDR3 is TGTGCCAGCAGCTCCCGGGACTTTGAGGAGACCCAGTACTTC. This gives the protein CASSSRDFEETQYF.

The V and J genes are TRBV4-2 and TRBJ1-1; D remains unclear. The CDR3 sequence is 17 residues long. Trimming removed 0 bases from V and 2 bases from J, with 16 bases in between. Germline assignment: CDR1 LGHNA and CDR2 YNFKEQ. CDR3 bases: TGTGCCAGCAGCCAAGAGCTGGCGGCGGGCGGTAACACTGAAGCTTTCTTT. It yields the protein CASSQELAAGGNTEAFF.

J is TRBJ2-1 and V is TRBV7-9; 11 nucleotides line up with TRBD2. J lost 10 bases, V lost 4 bases, and 9 bases had no gene match. This CDR3 region has 15 residues. The germline gives CDR1 SEHNR, CDR2 FQNEAQ (reference sequence). In DNA form, the CDR3 reads TGTGCCAGCAGCTCCCGACTAGCGGGACACGACGAGCAGTTCTTC. Protein: CASSSRLAGHDEQFF.

The chain carries TRBV7-3 and TRBJ2-5, with D unclear. The V end lost 1 base, the J end lost 2 bases, and 5 bases lay between the germline ends. Germline assignment: CDR1 SGHTA and CDR2 FQGTGA. The CDR3 has 13 amino acids. The CDR3 bases are TGTGCCAGCAGCTTAATGGCGCAAGAGACCCAGTACTTC. This gives the protein CASSLMAQETQYF.

The CDR3 protein is CASSPNGLAVEAFF. CDR3 in DNA: TGTGCCAGCAGCCCTAATGGACTCGCAGTTGAAGCTTTCTTT. V is TRBV27 and J is TRBJ1-1; D ambiguous. The V end lost 6 bases, the J end lost 7 bases, and 18 bases lay between the germline ends. The length of the CDR3 is 14 residues. Germline loops: CDR1 MNHEY, CDR2 SMNVEV (reference sequence).

The chain employs TRBV4-3 and TRBJ2-3, with TRBD2 matching over 11 bases. Germline V lookup: CDR1 LGHNA, CDR2 YSLEER. CDR3 size: 16 residues. J gave up 4 bases and V 1 base, and 4 bases lay outside the gene matches. The CDR3, as DNA: TGCGCCAGCAGCCAAGCGGGGACTAGCGGAGCAGATACGCAGTATTTT. It encodes CASSQAGTSGADTQYF.

This chain connects TRBV28 to TRBJ2-4; D gene ambiguous. This CDR3 has 17 amino acids. The germline CDR1 and CDR2 sequences are MDHEN and SYDVKM. V lost 4 bases to trimming and J lost 0 bases, with 16 bases between them. This CDR3 reads CASSSERGGIAKNIQYF. The DNA for the CDR3 is TGTGCCAGCAGTTCGGAGAGAGGTGGTATAGCCAAAAACATTCAGTACTTC.

About this clonotype: This likely comes from a read error, as the CDR3 has no conserved phenylalanine or tryptophan at its end. The chain has TRBV28 and TRBJ2-7, with D maybe TRBD2 (6 bases). Trimming took 6 bases from V and 2 from J, leaving 14 bases between them. This CDR3 is built from 14 residues. Germline CDR1 reads MDHEN; CDR2 reads SYDVKM. CDR3 in DNA: TGTGCCAGCAGAACCGGGGGTTCTACCTACGAGCAGTACCTC. It codes for CASRTGGSTYEQYL.

There are a few counts of this clonotype. The V call is TRBV4-1, the J call TRBJ2-7; D not resolved. The CDR3 spans 17 residues. Trimming shortened V by 0 bases and J by 1 base, and 16 bases separated the two germline ends. Per germline, CDR1 MGHRA and CDR2 YSYEKL. The DNA for the CDR3 is TGCGCCAGCAGCCAAGAGGAACCTGGCATGGTATCCTACGAGCAGTACTTC. It codes for CASSQEEPGMVSYEQYF.

This chain uses TRBV20-1 with TRBJ2-1; 10 positions agree with TRBD2. Germline V CDR1 and CDR2: DFQATT, SNEGSKA (reference sequence). V trimming: 6 bases; J trimming: 5 bases; junction bases outside the gene matches: 13. The CDR3 contains 16 residues. CDR3 region: CSAPAGTSVPNNEQFF. In DNA, the CDR3 is TGCAGTGCCCCCGCCGGGACTAGCGTCCCCAACAATGAGCAGTTCTTC.

In its sample, this clonotype was seen a few times. This CDR3 is CASSEPYNEQFF. CDR3 nucleotide sequence: TGTGCCAGCAGTGAGCCTTACAATGAGCAGTTCTTC. The V and J genes are TRBV6-6 and TRBJ2-1; D gene unclear. The CDR3 contains 12 residues. V shed 5 bases and J shed 4 bases, with 6 bases lying between them. CDR1 is MNHNY and CDR2 is SVGAGI in the germline V gene (reference sequence).

This chain connects TRBV12-3 or TRBV12-4 to TRBJ1-2; TRBD1 matches at 8 bases. The CDR3 has 16 amino acids. V was clipped by 2 bases and J by 8 bases; unmatched bases: 13. The CDR3 DNA sequence: TGTGCCAGCAGTTTATCCGCAGGACAGGGAATTAGGGGCTACACCTTC. This encodes CASSLSAGQGIRGYTF.

This clonotype was found a few times. This chain joins TRBV20-1 and TRBJ2-7; D is unresolved. The CDR3 sequence is 12 residues long. Germline-derived CDR1 and CDR2 are DFQATT and SNEGSKA (reference sequence). Trimming stripped 2 bases from V and 1 base from J, with 6 bases between. The CDR3 reads CSARQLSYEQYF. The CDR3 DNA is TGCAGTGCTAGACAGTTATCCTACGAGCAGTACTTC.

This rearrangement joins TRBV6-6 to TRBJ1-5; TRBD1 is a possible D gene (5 bases). CDR3 length: 16 amino acids. Looked up from germline, CDR1 is MNHNY and CDR2 is SVGAGI (reference sequence). V dropped 1 base and J dropped 4 bases, with 14 bases sitting between them. This CDR3 is CASSYLKTEVNQPQHF. The DNA of the CDR3 is TGTGCCAGCAGTTACTTAAAGACAGAAGTGAATCAGCCCCAGCATTTT.

The chain links TRBV20-1 to TRBJ1-1, with 9 bases aligning to TRBD1. With V trimmed by 4 bases and J by 6 bases, 6 bases remained unmatched. CDR1 and CDR2 from the germline V gene are DFQATT and SNEGSKA (reference sequence). The CDR3 is 13 residues long. For the CDR3, the DNA is TGCAGTGCTAACAGGGGGCGGGTCGCTGAAGCTTTCTTT. Translating gives CSANRGRVAEAFF.

There are many counts of this clonotype. The chain uses TRBV10-3 and TRBJ2-7, with D possibly called TRBD1 or TRBD2 (5 bases each). This CDR3 comprises 14 residues. V dropped 2 bases and J dropped 2 bases, with 10 bases sitting between them. CDR1 and CDR2 from the germline V gene are ENHRY and SYGVKD. In DNA, the CDR3 is TGTGCCATCAGTGAGGGGGACGGTGCCTACGAGCAGTACTTC. Its translation: CAISEGDGAYEQYF.

This chain uses TRBV7-2 with TRBJ2-3; 8 bases align to TRBD2. V was pared by 0 bases and J by 1 base, with 3 bases of the junction left unmatched. Per the germline V gene, CDR1 is SGHTA and CDR2 is FQGNSA. The length of the CDR3 is 16 residues. The CDR3 region has the DNA TGTGCCAGCAGCTTAGCACTAGCGGACCGCACAGATACGCAGTATTTT. Residues: CASSLALADRTDTQYF. The complete variable domain, with remaining parts taken from reference TRBV7-2 and TRBJ2-3, reads GAGVSQSPSNKVTEKGKDVELRCDPISGHTALYWYRQSLGQGLEFLIYFQGNSAPDKSGLPSDRFSAERTGGSVSTLTIQRTQQEDSAVYLCASSLALADRTDTQYFGPGTRLTVL.

The chain combines TRBV29-1 with TRBJ2-7; D is unclear. Looked up from germline, CDR1 is SQVTM and CDR2 is ANQGSEA. The V and J ends lost 4 bases and 6 bases respectively, with 13 bases between them. This CDR3 is 12 amino acids long. This chain's CDR3 is CSVGYRVTEQYF. The CDR3, as DNA: TGCAGCGTTGGGTACAGAGTCACCGAGCAGTACTTC.

This clonotype has only a few counts. The rearrangement uses TRBV29-1 and TRBJ2-3; 9 bases are a match to TRBD2. Germline lookup yields CDR1 SQVTM and CDR2 ANQGSEA. The CDR3 length is 15 residues. J was trimmed by 0 bases and V by 7 bases; bases with no gene match: 8. CDR3 DNA sequence: TGCAGCGCCTGGACTAGCGCTGGAAGCACAGATACGCAGTATTTT. The encoded protein is CSAWTSAGSTDTQYF.

The rearrangement joins TRBV4-2 to TRBJ2-5; a possible D gene is TRBD2 (6 bases). The assigned J gene may be wrong: the sequence end matches TRBJ2-4 better. Germline CDR1 and CDR2: LGHNA and YNFKEQ. The CDR3 contains 14 residues. The chain's CDR3 is CASSQESTRAIQYF. The CDR3, as DNA: TGTGCCAGCAGCCAAGAGTCGACTAGGGCCATTCAGTACTTC.